This T cell receptor (beta chain) was recovered during a study of siplizumab effects on memory and regulatory T cells. General study results and limits: For mappable alloreactive CD4+ clones, the mean Treg-derived fraction was approximately 69% with siplizumab and about 26% in controls. Roughly 75-97% of proliferating clones (CD4+ or CD8+) could not be assigned a naive or memory phenotype.

Note on this clone: The antigen remains undetermined.

Trimming removed 0 bases from V and 0 bases from J, with 10 bases in between. CDR1 is SGHTS and CDR2 is YDEGEE in the germline V gene. The length of the CDR3 is 16 residues. The repertoire was sequenced with immunoSEQ multiplex PCR; TCRdb's copy has only in-frame clones and lacks some. The table has around 86,000 clones, 94% seen once; the top ten hold over 0.25%. The receptor was derived from a human donor in good health. The source material was non-Treg CD4+ T cells sorted from blood. The rearrangement joins TRBV5-8 to TRBJ1-3, with D tentatively TRBD1 (5 bases). Here the CDR3 reads CASSLGRGTSGNTIYF. CDR3 sequence (DNA): TGTGCCAGCAGCTTGGGGAGGGGCACCTCTGGAAACACCATATATTTT.